A single T cell receptor (beta chain) is shown here with its context. CDR3 length: 15 amino acids. V lost 3 bases and J 0 bases, leaving 11 bases between the germline ends. The germline V gene has CDR1 MNHNS and CDR2 SASEGT. Libraries were prepared by immunoSEQ multiplex PCR; TCRdb keeps only in-frame clonotypes and omits some of them. The table records a few hundred thousand clones, roughly 91% of them present only once. These data come from a study of shared clonotypes between healthy human individuals. The study drew its donors from healthy HIV-negative adults without recent acute infections or vaccinations.

The source material was memory CD8+ T cells sorted from blood. Documented subset: CD45RO+ cells pooled with CCR7-negative TemRA cells. The V gene is TRBV6-1, the J gene TRBJ1-1; D is perhaps TRBD1 (5 bases). This clonotype originated in a man between 18 and 29 years old in good health. The CDR3 region has the DNA TGTGCCAGCAGTGAGGGGACGGTCATGAACACTGAAGCTTTCTTT. Its translation: CASSEGTVMNTEAFF.